This TCR beta chain derives from a study of T cells expressing NK-cell markers. General observations from the study: The study found these clonotypes also leading the CD3+CD56-NKG2C+ fraction in a few donors.

As to this clonotype: No antigen is known for it.

TCRdb reprocessed the 5' RACE reads; each CDR3 protein has one entry and no DNA is given. The listing contains some 190,000 distinct CDR3 sequences. CDR1 is SGHRS and CDR2 is YFSETQ in the germline V gene. The length of the CDR3 is 16 residues. V and J are TRBV5-1 and TRBJ1-6. This TCR derives from a man aged 18-75 years in good health. The sample comprised blood T cells: a sorted CD56 or NKG2C T cell subset, CD4+ or CD8+ T cells, or bulk PBMC T cells (not recorded which). CDR3 residues: CASSLDFGAYNSPLHF.